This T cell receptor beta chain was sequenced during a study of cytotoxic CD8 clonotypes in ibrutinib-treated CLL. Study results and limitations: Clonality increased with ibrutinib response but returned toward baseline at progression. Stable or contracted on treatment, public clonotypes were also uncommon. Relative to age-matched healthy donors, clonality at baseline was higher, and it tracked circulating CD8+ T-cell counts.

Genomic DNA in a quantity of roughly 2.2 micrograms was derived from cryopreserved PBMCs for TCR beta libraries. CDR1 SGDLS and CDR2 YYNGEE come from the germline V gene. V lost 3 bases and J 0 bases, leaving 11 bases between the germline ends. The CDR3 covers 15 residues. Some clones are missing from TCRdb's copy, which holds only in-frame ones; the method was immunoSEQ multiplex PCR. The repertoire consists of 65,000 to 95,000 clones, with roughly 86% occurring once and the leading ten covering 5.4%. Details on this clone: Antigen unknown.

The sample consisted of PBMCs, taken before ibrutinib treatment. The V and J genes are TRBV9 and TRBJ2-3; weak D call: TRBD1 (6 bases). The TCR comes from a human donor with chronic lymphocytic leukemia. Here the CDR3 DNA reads TGTGCCAGCAGCGGATTAGGGGGTAGCACAGATACGCAGTATTTT. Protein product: CASSGLGGSTDTQYF.